This T cell receptor (beta chain) was recorded in a study of human thymus T cells. TCRdb's table, derived via immunoSEQ multiplex PCR, lists solely in-frame clones and lacks some. The sample has roughly 130,000 clones; around 94% are singletons. Regarding the study as a whole: There appeared to be biased usage of V and J genes in thymic and blood repertoires. As related research reported, thymic repertoires overlapped highly among unrelated individuals.

Between the trimmed V and J ends, which lost 5 bases and 6 bases, there was a span of 23 bases. In germline, CDR1 is SGHNT, CDR2 YENEEA. The length of the CDR3 is 16 residues. In regard to this clone: Its cognate antigen is unknown.

Thymus tissue for the work was resected from patients undergoing corrective heart surgery. Corrective surgery for congenital heart defects was being performed on the healthy Finnish infants who served as donors. The clonotype was recovered from a boy younger than two with a congenital heart defect but otherwise immunologically healthy. Sequenced material: thymus tissue. The chain combines TRBV11-3 with TRBJ2-7; unclear D gene. The CDR3 region is CASSPPLTRVTGEQYF. CDR3 DNA: TGTGCCAGCAGCCCCCCCCTTACCCGGGTCACGGGCGAGCAGTACTTC.